This paragraph reports one T cell receptor (beta chain). Germline V lookup: CDR1 SEHNR, CDR2 FQNEAQ (reference sequence). Trimming at V came to 4 bases and at J to 2 bases, leaving 6 bases not matched to a gene. This CDR3 has 17 residues. Researchers ran the PCR with 60 Vbeta and 13 Jbeta primers. The protocol was immunoSEQ multiplex PCR, while the TCRdb copy is restricted to in-frame clones and leaves out a portion. The table lists more than 70,000 clones, approximately 80% of them singletons. This entry is derived from a study of cytomegalovirus exposure and HLA in healthy donors. Looking at the study overall: The Caucasian-associated ancestry cluster held over 80% of a few hundred genotyped donors.

Material for sequencing was PBMCs. The V call is TRBV7-9, the J call TRBJ2-2, with 11 bases fitting TRBD1. The clonotype was recovered from a man aged 25 to 40 in good health and CMV-seropositive. For the CDR3, the DNA is TGTGCCAGCAGCTACGGACAGGGGGCGGCCAACACCGGGGAGCTGTTTTTT. Translation: CASSYGQGAANTGELFF.